The 22 T cell receptor beta chains reported below all come from one sample, sequenced in a study of T cells in Graves' hyperthyroidism and ophthalmopathy. RNA transcripts were the template for amplifying TCR beta CDR3 regions. The HTBI set primed first-round TCR CDR3 RT-PCR. TCRdb re-derived calls from the multiplex PCR reads in MiXCR, one entry per CDR3 protein. In the table there are about 690,000 distinct CDR3 sequences, about 18% of which are singletons. The material sequenced was blood. Receptors were obtained from a man aged 45-65 years with Graves' hyperthyroidism.

The chain recombines TRBV20-1 with TRBJ1-5; the D is unclear. This CDR3 region has 14 residues. Trimming removed 0 bases from V and 4 bases from J, with 10 bases in between. Germline assignment: CDR1 DFQATT and CDR2 SNEGSKA (reference sequence). The CDR3 sequence is CSARDRKGNQPQHF. The CDR3 DNA follows: TGCAGTGCTAGAGATAGAAAAGGTAATCAGCCCCAGCATTTT.

This clonotype was observed at least ten times. This chain connects TRBV11-2 to TRBJ1-1; D remains ambiguous. Between the trimmed V and J ends, which lost 0 bases and 12 bases, there was a span of 14 bases. The CDR3 has 13 residues. Looked up from germline, CDR1 is SGHAT and CDR2 is FQNNGV. In DNA form, the CDR3 reads TGTGCCAGCAGCTTAGAGGGCCGGATTAGGTCTTTCTTT. It codes for CASSLEGRIRSFF. Full variable domain (rest looked up from reference TRBV11-2 and TRBJ1-1): EAGVAQSPRYKIIEKRQSVAFWCNPISGHATLYWYQQILGQGPKLLIQFQNNGVVDDSQLPKDRFSAERLKGVDSTLKIQPAKLEDSAVYLCASSLEGRIRSFFGQGTRLTVV.

The rearrangement uses TRBV18 and TRBJ2-7; D is uncertain. V was cut by 3 bases and J by 0 bases, with 9 bases left in between. The length of the CDR3 is 14 residues. From germline, CDR1 is KGHSH and CDR2 LQKENI. CDR3 DNA sequence: TGTGCCAGCTCACCTCGGCCGACCTCCTACGAGCAGTACTTC. This gives the protein CASSPRPTSYEQYF.

The chain's CDR3 is CASSYLAGAYGYTF. In DNA, the CDR3 is TGTGCCAGCAGTTACTTGGCCGGAGCCTATGGCTACACCTTC. The rearrangement uses TRBV6-2 or TRBV6-3 and TRBJ1-2; D ambiguous. Germline CDR1 MNHEY, CDR2 SVGEGT. CDR3 size: 14 residues. V lost 1 base, J lost 4 bases, and 10 bases lay in between.

The rearrangement links TRBV9 to TRBJ2-1; the match to TRBD2 covers 8 bases. This CDR3 has 15 residues. J lost 6 bases, V lost 0 bases, and 5 bases had no gene match. The V gene's germline CDR1 is SGDLS and CDR2 YYNGEE. The chain's CDR3 is CASSVDSGTPNEQFF. Written as DNA, the CDR3 is TGTGCCAGCAGCGTAGATAGCGGGACTCCCAATGAGCAGTTCTTC.

The chain recombines TRBV18 with TRBJ1-5; TRBD1 is a possible D gene (6 bases). Trimming took off 2 bases at V and 7 bases at J, with 27 bases between the two ends. CDR3 length equals 19 residues. CDR1 and CDR2 (germline): KGHSH, LQKENI. CDR3 loop: CASSPRGGSYSGGQQPQHF. In DNA form, the CDR3 reads TGTGCCAGCTCACCAAGGGGGGGTTCCTACTCGGGGGGGCAACAGCCCCAGCATTTT.

This clonotype was counted at least ten times. This chain links TRBV28 with TRBJ2-7; 10 positions match TRBD1. Germline CDR1 reads MDHEN; CDR2 reads SYDVKM. Unmatched junction bases numbered 5, after V lost 5 bases and J lost 4 bases. The CDR3 is 14 residues long. CDR3 DNA sequence: TGTGCCAGCAGTCCGGACAGGGGGAAATACGAGCAGTACTTC. Its protein is CASSPDRGKYEQYF.

This clonotype appeared many times. V is TRBV10-3 and J is TRBJ1-2; D might be TRBD1 (6 bases). Trimming took 4 bases from V and 5 from J, leaving 20 bases between them. CDR1 ENHRY and CDR2 SYGVKD come from the germline V gene. There are 16 residues in the CDR3. The chain's CDR3 is CAISGGPTGGGYGYTF. As DNA, the CDR3 is TGTGCCATCAGTGGGGGACCAACCGGGGGCGGGTATGGCTACACCTTC.

CDR3 bases: TGCGCCAGCAGCCTGGGGCAGAACGCTAACTATGGCTACACCTTC. It specifies CASSLGQNANYGYTF. This chain connects TRBV5-1 to TRBJ1-2; D might be TRBD1 (5 bases). CDR1 is SGHRS and CDR2 is YFSETQ in the germline V gene. This CDR3 is 15 amino acids long. Trimming stripped 4 bases from V and 0 bases from J, with 13 bases between.

The V call is TRBV18, the J call TRBJ1-1; unclear D gene. The CDR3 contains 14 residues. V was shortened by 4 bases and J by 7 bases, with 16 bases between the two germline ends. In germline, CDR1 is KGHSH, CDR2 LQKENI. CDR3 residues: CASSQRKDVYEAFF. CDR3 coding DNA: TGTGCCAGCTCACAACGAAAGGACGTATATGAAGCTTTCTTT.

This chain uses TRBV7-2 with TRBJ2-7; D remains ambiguous. V was clipped by 1 base and J by 5 bases, with 6 bases between them. Germline CDR1 and CDR2: SGHTA and FQGNSA. The CDR3 is 12 amino acids. The CDR3 loop is CASSLVRNEQYF. CDR3 bases: TGTGCCAGCAGCTTAGTAAGGAACGAGCAGTACTTC.

This chain links TRBV2 with TRBJ2-7, with 10 nucleotides matching TRBD1. Germline V gives CDR1 SNHLY, CDR2 FYNNEI. V lost 6 bases and J lost 5; bases outside the gene matches: 4. The CDR3 has 13 residues. Here the CDR3 reads CASRIGTGDEQYF. In DNA, the CDR3 is TGTGCCAGCAGGATCGGGACAGGGGACGAGCAGTACTTC.

This clonotype was observed many times. V and J are TRBV28 and TRBJ2-7, with 9 nucleotides matching TRBD1. This CDR3 region has 15 residues. The germline gives CDR1 MDHEN, CDR2 SYDVKM. J was trimmed by 3 bases and V by 1 base; bases with no gene match: 4. The CDR3 region is CASSLSGTGIYEQYF. The CDR3 DNA is TGTGCCAGCAGTTTATCCGGGACAGGGATCTACGAGCAGTACTTC.

This clonotype was observed at least ten times. The rearrangement links TRBV28 to TRBJ2-4, with a tentative D call TRBD1 (5 bases). This CDR3 contains 14 residues. From germline, CDR1 is MDHEN and CDR2 SYDVKM. Trimming pared 5 bases from V and 4 bases from J, leaving 12 bases between. DNA for the CDR3: TGTGCCAGCAGTCGTGCGACAGTGAAAAACATTCAGTACTTC. Protein sequence: CASSRATVKNIQYF.

This clonotype was seen only a few times. This chain uses TRBV4-1 with TRBJ1-2, with D unresolved. This CDR3 contains 15 residues. The V and J ends lost 0 bases and 4 bases respectively, with 12 bases between them. Germline CDR1 reads MGHRA; CDR2 reads YSYEKL. The CDR3, as DNA: TGCGCCAGCAGCCAAGAGGATGGGGTCGGCTATGGCTACACCTTC. This translates into CASSQEDGVGYGYTF.

CDR3 nucleotides: TGTGCCAGCCAACGGGGGACGACTGAAGCTTTCTTT. Translation: CASQRGTTEAFF. This rearrangement joins TRBV3-1 to TRBJ1-1; a possible D gene is TRBD1 (5 bases). The length of the CDR3 is 12 residues. With 8 bases removed from V and 5 bases from J, the gap between germline ends came to 12 bases. Germline CDR1 is LGHDT and CDR2 is YNNKEL (reference sequence). The variable domain in full, completed from reference TRBV3-1 and TRBJ1-1, reads DTAVSQTPKYLVTQMGNDKSIKCEQNLGHDTMYWYKQDSKKFLKIMFSYNNKELIINETVPNRFSPKSPDKAHLNLHINSLELGDSAVYFCASQRGTTEAFFGQGTRLTVV.

The genes are TRBV18 and TRBJ2-6; a weak D match, TRBD1 (6 bases). Between the trimmed V and J ends, which lost 4 bases and 2 bases, there was a span of 12 bases. The CDR3 consists of 16 residues. Germline V gene lookup returns CDR1 KGHSH and CDR2 LQKENI. DNA for the CDR3: TGTGCCAGCTCACTTGACGCAGGGGCTGGGGCCAACGTCCTGACTTTC. This translates into CASSLDAGAGANVLTF.

The V gene is TRBV11-2, the J gene TRBJ2-7; D remains ambiguous. This CDR3 has 14 residues. Germline CDR1 reads SGHAT; CDR2 reads FQNNGV. V was cut by 7 bases and J by 4 bases, with 17 bases left in between. This CDR3 reads CASTPDGQFYEQYF. The CDR3 DNA is TGTGCCAGCACCCCCGACGGCCAGTTTTACGAGCAGTACTTC.

Only a few counts were recorded for this clonotype. The V call is TRBV29-1, the J call TRBJ1-1; 7 nucleotides align to TRBD1. With 6 bases clipped from V and 1 base from J, the junction kept 8 bases outside the gene matches. CDR1 and CDR2 (germline): SQVTM, ANQGSEA. This CDR3 is built from 14 residues. The CDR3 coding sequence is TGCAGCGTGGCTGGGACAGCAAAGAACACTGAAGCTTTCTTT. This codes for CSVAGTAKNTEAFF.

This clonotype has a single count. A far larger clone is only one base removed, so a read error is likely. The chain carries TRBV7-2 and TRBJ2-5; D is undetermined. The CDR3 has 14 amino acids. V lost 1 base to trimming and J lost 5 bases, with 11 bases between them. Per germline, CDR1 SGHTA and CDR2 FQGNSA. The CDR3 reads CASSLGTAMETQYF. The CDR3 DNA reads TGTGCCAGCAGCTTAGGTACGGCGATGGAGACCCAGTACTTC.

About this clonotype: It may be a read error: a sequence one base away is much more abundant. The conserved final phenylalanine or tryptophan is absent from the CDR3, which likely points to a read error. J is TRBJ2-7 and V is TRBV29-1, with 7 positions matching TRBD1. Unmatched junction bases numbered 7, after V lost 4 bases and J lost 4 bases. The germline V gene encodes CDR1 SQVTM and CDR2 ANQGSEA. The CDR3 totals 13 residues. The CDR3 DNA reads as TGCAGCGTTGGACAGGGAAATGGATACGAGCAGTACCTC. Protein sequence: CSVGQGNGYEQYL.

This clonotype was seen only a few times. J is TRBJ2-1 and V is TRBV5-6, with TRBD2 matching over 10 bases. The CDR3 totals 18 residues. CDR1 and CDR2 (germline): SGHDT, YYEEEE. V shed 4 bases and J 6 bases; nucleotides not matched to a gene: 16. The CDR3 DNA reads as TGTGCCAGCAGCCCCTTTGGACTAGCGGATAAATCACTCAATGAGCAGTTCTTC. Translating gives CASSPFGLADKSLNEQFF. Full variable domain (outside the CDR3, taken from reference TRBV5-6 and TRBJ2-1): DAGVTQSPTHLIKTRGQQVTLRCSPKSGHDTVSWYQQALGQGPQFIFQYYEEEERQRGNFPDRFSGHQFPNYSSELNVNALLLGDSALYLCASSPFGLADKSLNEQFFGPGTRLTVL.